This passage covers 14 T cell receptor beta chains from one sample sequenced in a study of Graves' ophthalmopathy and Graves' hyperthyroidism. Amplified TCR beta CDR3 regions were obtained using RNA transcripts as template. The first-round RT-PCR employed HTBI primers together with the Qiagen OneStep RT-PCR kit. A multiplex PCR was then performed as the second round. TCRdb re-called the multiplex PCR reads through MiXCR, storing one row per CDR3 protein. The sample contains hundreds of thousands of distinct CDR3 sequences, approximately 21% of which appear only once. Sequencing was carried out using peripheral blood. Every receptor here comes from a woman between 18 and 29 years old with stable Graves' hyperthyroidism. Some clones in this sample may be carry-over from other donors' samples.

The CDR3 DNA follows: TGTGCCAGCAGTTACACGGAACAGGGCGGTGGCTACACCTTC. Amino acid sequence: CASSYTEQGGGYTF. The rearrangement links TRBV6-5 to TRBJ1-2, with D perhaps matching TRBD1 (6 bases). Germline-derived CDR1 and CDR2 are MNHEY and SVGAGI. This CDR3 contains 14 residues. The V and J ends lost 2 bases and 7 bases respectively, with 14 bases between them.

The chain joins TRBV12-3 or TRBV12-4 to TRBJ2-2; the match to TRBD2 covers 9 bases. The length of the CDR3 is 17 residues. Trimming at V came to 3 bases and at J to 1 base, leaving 6 bases not matched to a gene. For the CDR3, the DNA is TGTGCCAGCAGTTTGCCATCTAGCGGGAAGAACACCGGGGAGCTGTTTTTT. Its protein is CASSLPSSGKNTGELFF.

Details on this clonotype: A much larger clone lies a single base off, so this may be a read error. Given the absence of the conserved phenylalanine or tryptophan at the CDR3 end, a read error is likely. The chain couples TRBV6-5 to TRBJ1-2; D is undetermined. The CDR3 is made up of 13 amino acids. Trimming removed 4 bases from V and 3 bases from J, with 9 bases in between. Germline lookup yields CDR1 MNHEY and CDR2 SVGAGI. The CDR3 DNA is TGTGCCAGCAGTTCCCCTTCGGACTATGGCTACACCTTA. It yields the protein CASSSPSDYGYTL.

V is TRBV6-1 and J is TRBJ2-7; perhaps D is TRBD1 or TRBD2 (5 bases each). This CDR3 has 16 residues. Deletions cut 7 bases from V and 0 bases from J, with 19 bases between. Per germline, CDR1 MNHNS and CDR2 SASEGT. CDR3: CASTGYLRGRSYEQYF. CDR3 bases: TGTGCCAGCACAGGATATCTCCGGGGCCGCTCCTACGAGCAGTACTTC.

This clonotype is a singleton in its sample. The chain's CDR3 is CASSSYAGAGELFF. CDR3 DNA: TGTGCCAGCAGCTCGTATGCAGGGGCCGGGGAGCTGTTTTTT. This chain joins TRBV7-8 and TRBJ2-2; D possibly corresponds to TRBD1 (6 bases). V lost 4 bases and J 6 bases, leaving 12 bases between the germline ends. The CDR3 has 14 amino acids. The germline V gene has CDR1 SGHVS and CDR2 FQNEAQ.

The V gene is TRBV15, the J gene TRBJ2-2; TRBD2 agrees at 7 bases. CDR3 length: 16 amino acids. The V gene end was trimmed by 1 base and the J gene end by 7 bases; junction bases not matched to a gene: 9. Germline CDR1 and CDR2: LNHNV and YYDKDF (reference sequence). The CDR3 reads CATSRGYETSSGELFF. CDR3 DNA sequence: TGTGCCACCAGCAGAGGTTACGAGACTAGCAGCGGGGAGCTGTTTTTT.

This clonotype came up a few times. The gene calls are TRBV2 and TRBJ1-6; TRBD1 agrees at 9 bases. This CDR3 is built from 17 residues. The V gene end was trimmed by 4 bases and the J gene end by 4 bases; junction bases not matched to a gene: 8. CDR1 and CDR2 from the germline V gene are SNHLY and FYNNEI. The CDR3 DNA sequence: TGTGCCAGCAGTGGCGACGACAGGGGGTGGTATAATTCACCCCTCCACTTT. Protein product: CASSGDDRGWYNSPLHF.

This clonotype was seen repeatedly, ten times or more. The V call is TRBV20-1, the J call TRBJ2-6; D ambiguous. The V and J ends lost 3 bases and 0 bases respectively, with 18 bases between them. The CDR3 runs 18 residues. Per the germline V gene, CDR1 is DFQATT and CDR2 is SNEGSKA (reference sequence). CDR3 residues: CSARGIQQYDSGANVLTF. CDR3 bases: TGCAGTGCTAGGGGAATACAGCAATACGACTCTGGGGCCAACGTCCTGACTTTC.

The V and J genes are TRBV6-4 and TRBJ2-2, with 9 nucleotides matching TRBD1. J lost 6 bases, V lost 10 bases, and 6 bases had no gene match. Per germline, CDR1 MRHNA and CDR2 SNTAGT. CDR3 size: 13 residues. In nucleotides, the CDR3 is TGTGCCACGCGACAGGGGGGAGCCGGGGAGCTGTTTTTT. Its translation: CATRQGGAGELFF.

This clonotype was detected ten times or more. One end of the junction is discordant with germline, which a read error may explain. The genes are TRBV11-2 and TRBJ1-2; D may be TRBD1 (5 bases). Per germline, CDR1 SGHAT and CDR2 FQNNGV. The CDR3 runs 15 residues. In DNA, the CDR3 is TGTGCCAACAGCTTAGTACCCGGGACGGAATATGGCTACACCTTC. This sequence encodes CANSLVPGTEYGYTF.

This clonotype was seen ten or more times. The gene calls are TRBV20-1 and TRBJ1-1; the D is unclear. The germline V gene encodes CDR1 DFQATT and CDR2 SNEGSKA (reference sequence). Trimming removed 2 bases from V and 1 base from J, with 14 bases in between. This CDR3 region has 15 residues. Here the CDR3 reads CSARPAGARNTEAFF. The DNA for the CDR3 is TGCAGTGCTAGACCCGCGGGAGCTAGGAACACTGAAGCTTTCTTT.

This clonotype has ten or more counts. This rearrangement joins TRBV3-1 to TRBJ1-1; 7 nucleotides agree with TRBD1. The length of the CDR3 is 16 residues. Germline trimming cut 5 bases from V and 1 base from J; bases unmatched to any gene: 10. Germline V gene lookup returns CDR1 LGHDT and CDR2 YNNKEL (reference sequence). The chain's CDR3 is CASSEQGKLSNTEAFF. DNA of the CDR3: TGTGCCAGCAGCGAACAGGGGAAGTTGTCGAACACTGAAGCTTTCTTT.

This clonotype was picked up many times. The V call is TRBV5-1, the J call TRBJ1-1; no clear D gene. This CDR3 comprises 13 residues. Trimming removed 3 bases from V and 11 bases from J, with 17 bases in between. CDR1 is SGHRS and CDR2 is YFSETQ in the germline V gene. CDR3 nucleotide sequence: TGCGCCAGCAGCTACACTACACTGCCCGCCGCTTTCTTT. This encodes CASSYTTLPAAFF.

This clonotype showed up many times. CDR3: CASSYSNRPYEQYF. In DNA form, the CDR3 reads TGTGCCAGCAGTTACTCCAACAGGCCCTACGAGCAGTACTTC. This chain joins TRBV6-2 or TRBV6-3 and TRBJ2-7, with D perhaps matching TRBD1 (5 bases). Germline values: CDR1 MNHEY, CDR2 SVGEGT. The CDR3 spans 14 residues. The V end was cut by 0 bases, the J end by 2 bases, with 8 bases between.